This TCR beta chain emerged from a study of beta chain features in type 1 diabetes. General study findings and limits: Shorter TCRB CDR3s, moderately but significantly so, marked every one of the four CD4+ subsets in Type 1 diabetes patients. It was among patients, rather than healthy donors, that naive, central memory and Treg TCRB repertoires appeared more similar.

Trimming left V 4 bases short and J 2 bases short, with 8 bases between. This CDR3 has 13 residues. CDR1 is SGHNT and CDR2 is YYREEE in the germline V gene (reference sequence). Using CD45RO/CCR7/CD25/CD127/CD95/CD27, CD4+ naive, central memory, regulatory and stem cell-like memory cells were sorted. Expressed TCRB transcripts were sequenced because the entire RNA isolate underwent reverse transcription. TCRdb's table, derived via immunoSEQ multiplex PCR, lists solely in-frame clones and lacks some. The repertoire has more than 300,000 clones, around 9.7% of them found once; the top ten carry 0.9% to 1.1%. On this clone: Antigen unknown.

The chain uses TRBV5-4 and TRBJ2-3; TRBD2 might be the D (5 bases). The sequenced material came from central memory CD4+ T cells from blood. This TCR was sampled from a young man with type 1 diabetes. CDR3 loop: CASSQLDTDTQYF. CDR3 coding DNA: TGTGCCAGCAGCCAACTAGACACAGATACGCAGTATTTT.